Listed below are T cell receptor beta chains from one sample, sequenced in a study of graft-versus-host responses after intestinal transplantation. Produced via immunoSEQ multiplex PCR; TCRdb's table is partial and in-frame only. This sample carries 8,500 to 14,000 clones, 76% of them seen once, and the ten largest clones take over 8%. The sequences come from ileum tissue, collected 23 days after intestinal transplant. These receptors were obtained from a human patient who received an intestinal transplant, so some T cells may come from the graft donor. Both conserved end residues are part of each CDR3.

j_gene,len,v_gene,CDR3aa
TRBJ1-4,15,TRBV6-5,CASSYSGTGDEKLFF
TRBJ2-7,15,TRBV28,CASSLIASGSYEQYF
TRBJ1-2,12,TRBV11-2,CASSLAGGGYTF
TRBJ1-2,11,TRBV21-1,CASSKGEGALF
TRBJ2-7,15,TRBV28,CASSSNPGTALEQYF
TRBJ2-2,16,TRBV7-2,CASSPGLAVGTGELFF
TRBJ1-3,15,TRBV5-1,CASSRQGARGNTIYF
TRBJ2-7,12,TRBV7-9,CASSSTMLGQYF
TRBJ1-2,14,TRBV6-6,CASSWDRGRTGYTF
TRBJ1-2,15,TRBV28,CASRFLDGANYGYTF
TRBJ2-2,12,TRBV7-9,CAPVAATGELFF
TRBJ1-2,15,TRBV19,CASTSYTGDNYGYTF
TRBJ2-2,14,TRBV6-1,CASSYWLEAGELFF
TRBJ1-5,13,TRBV6-1,CASSLGPRQPQHF
TRBJ2-5,15,TRBV9,CASSVVAGEQETQYF
TRBJ1-3,15,TRBV5-8,CASSLRALSGNTIYF
TRBJ1-5,13,TRBV7-9,CASSTGPRDPQHF
TRBJ2-4,14,TRBV13,CASSSRQGLHIQYF
TRBJ1-1,12,TRBV7-9,CASSPQSGEAFF
TRBJ1-5,16,TRBV6-6,CASSYAGGNSNQPQHF
TRBJ2-3,15,TRBV9,CASSEGGAPTDTQYF
TRBJ2-5,13,TRBV28,CAGQGALTETQYF
TRBJ2-1,16,TRBV10-3,CAISVGQGKSYNEQFF
TRBJ2-5,16,TRBV6-5,CASSYAGVGGRETQYF
TRBJ1-2,12,TRBV28,CASRNTGYGYTF
TRBJ1-2,14,TRBV4-1,CASSQADRVDGYTF
TRBJ1-2,13,TRBV6-6,CASRMTPNYGYTF
TRBJ2-3,16,TRBV27,CASSLYSGARTDTQYF
TRBJ2-7,15,TRBV2,CASSFGLAGSYEQYF
TRBJ2-3,14,TRBV6-6,CASSWGRSTDTQYF
TRBJ1-5,15,TRBV27,CASSLSRGLGQPQHF
TRBJ2-3,16,TRBV7-9,CASSSSEWTLTDTQYF
TRBJ1-5,9,TRBV20-1,CSASQPQHF
TRBJ1-6,11,TRBV30,CAWSEVGPLHF
TRBJ1-1,16,TRBV9,CASSAPRGAMNTEAFF
TRBJ2-1,16,TRBV6-6,CASSYLISEINNEQFF